The sequence of this TCR beta chain was determined in a study of T-cell reconstitution after alpha-beta-depleted transplantation in children. Study conclusions and caveats: T-cell counts and diversity were attributed mostly to newly produced T cells one year after transplant.

Unique molecular identifiers were incorporated into the prepared TCRbeta library. TCRdb re-called the PCR reads with MiXCR, one entry per CDR3 protein. The data contain 800,000 to 1,000,000 distinct CDR3 sequences, roughly 29% of them singletons. The CDR3 spans 17 residues. Looked up from germline, CDR1 is WSHSY and CDR2 is SAAADI. V was clipped by 5 bases and J by 0 bases, with 17 bases between them. As for this clonotype: As yet, its antigen is unknown.

The sequence was collected from a boy under two years old who had a stem cell transplant for SCID, so the T cells may come from the graft donor. Sequences were derived from PBMCs, mostly from graft donor cells, sampled 360 days after TCRalphabeta/CD19-depleted stem cell transplant. This sequence joins TRBV10-2 and TRBJ1-3; D perhaps matches TRBD1 (5 bases). The CDR3 DNA follows: TGCGCCAGCAGTCGATTGGGGCCACCCAACTCTGGAAACACCATATATTTT. It encodes CASSRLGPPNSGNTIYF.